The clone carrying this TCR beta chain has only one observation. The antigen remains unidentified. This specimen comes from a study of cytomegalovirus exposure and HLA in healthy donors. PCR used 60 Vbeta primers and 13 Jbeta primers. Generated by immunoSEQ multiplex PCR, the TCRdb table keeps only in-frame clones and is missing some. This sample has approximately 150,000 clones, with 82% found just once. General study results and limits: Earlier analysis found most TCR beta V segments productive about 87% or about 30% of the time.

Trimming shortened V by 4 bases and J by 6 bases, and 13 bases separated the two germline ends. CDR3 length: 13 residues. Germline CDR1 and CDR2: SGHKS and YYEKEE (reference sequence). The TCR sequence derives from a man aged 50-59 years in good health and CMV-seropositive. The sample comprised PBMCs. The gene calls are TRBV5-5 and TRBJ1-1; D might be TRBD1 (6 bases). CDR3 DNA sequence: TGTGCCAGCAGCCCGTTGGACAGACCTGAAGCTTTCTTT. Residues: CASSPLDRPEAFF.